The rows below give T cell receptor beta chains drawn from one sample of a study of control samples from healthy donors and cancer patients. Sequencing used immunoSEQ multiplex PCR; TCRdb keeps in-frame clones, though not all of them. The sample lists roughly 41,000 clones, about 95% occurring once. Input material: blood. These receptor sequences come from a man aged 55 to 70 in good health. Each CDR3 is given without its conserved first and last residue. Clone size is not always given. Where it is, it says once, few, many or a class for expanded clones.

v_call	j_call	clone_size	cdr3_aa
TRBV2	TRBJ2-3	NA	ASSEILGPRGGDTQY
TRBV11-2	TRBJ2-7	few	ASSPGGGGYEQY
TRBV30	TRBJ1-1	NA	AYLPASHRTEAF
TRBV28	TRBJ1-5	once	ASSPQISPQH
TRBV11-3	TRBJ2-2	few	ASSSPIGGGGELF
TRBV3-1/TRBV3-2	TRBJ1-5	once	ASSQDRTEPQH
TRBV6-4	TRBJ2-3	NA	ASSDLAGGSTDTQY
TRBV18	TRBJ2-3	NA	ASSPLPWTVASTDTQY
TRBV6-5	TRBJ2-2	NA	ASRLQGIAGELF
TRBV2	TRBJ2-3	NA	ASSPSTDTQY
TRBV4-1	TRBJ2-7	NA	ASSQTNELVTYEQY
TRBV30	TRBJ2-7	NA	AWSIPGLPGEQY